The entry that follows covers one T cell receptor (beta chain) sequence. Antigen: not known. The source of the sample is a study of T cell repertoires in cytomegalovirus infection. At the level of the study: The public TCR beta signatures pointed to both CMV infection and matching HLA type.

This CDR3 has 13 amino acids. Trimming shortened V by 5 bases and J by 4 bases, and 9 bases separated the two germline ends. TCRdb ran MiXCR on the reads and lists one entry per CDR3 protein. Among some 590,000 distinct CDR3 sequences listed, almost 40% were seen once. General study points: Cumulative frequency (of public TCR beta family members) identified carriers of CMV plus the relevant HLA.

The source of this sequence is a human donor in good health (CMV status not recorded). Some clones in this sample may be carry-over from other donors' samples. V gene TRBV12-3 or TRBV12-4 combines with J gene TRBJ1-5; D call uncertain. The sample in question was cultured PBMCs, obtained from culture after CMV antigen stimulation. CDR3 DNA sequence: TGTGCCAGCAGTCCCCGGGAAAATCAGCCCCAGCATTTT. Protein: CASSPRENQPQHF.